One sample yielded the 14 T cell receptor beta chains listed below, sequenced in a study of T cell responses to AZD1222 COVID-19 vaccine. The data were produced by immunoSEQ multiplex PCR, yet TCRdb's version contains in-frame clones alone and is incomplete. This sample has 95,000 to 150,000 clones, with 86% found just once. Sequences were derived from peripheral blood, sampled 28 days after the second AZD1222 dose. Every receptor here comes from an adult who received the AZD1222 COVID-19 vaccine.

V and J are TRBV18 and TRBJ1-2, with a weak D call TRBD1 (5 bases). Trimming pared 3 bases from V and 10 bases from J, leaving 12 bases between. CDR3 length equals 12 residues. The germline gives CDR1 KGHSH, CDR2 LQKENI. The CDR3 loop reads CASSPDTLLYTF. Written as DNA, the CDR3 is TGTGCCAGCTCACCGGACACTCTCCTCTACACCTTC.

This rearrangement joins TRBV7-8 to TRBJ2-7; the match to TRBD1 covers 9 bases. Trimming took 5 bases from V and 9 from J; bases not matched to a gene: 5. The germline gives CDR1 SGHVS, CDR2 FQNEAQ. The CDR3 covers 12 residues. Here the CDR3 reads CASSMDRGGQYF. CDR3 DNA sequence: TGTGCCAGCAGCATGGACAGGGGAGGGCAGTACTTC.

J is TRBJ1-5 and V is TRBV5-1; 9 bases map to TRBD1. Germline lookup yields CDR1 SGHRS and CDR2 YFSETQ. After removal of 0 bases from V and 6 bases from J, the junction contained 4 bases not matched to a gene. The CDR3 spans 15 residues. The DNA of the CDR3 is TGCGCCAGCAGCTTGGGGGACAGGGAAGGTCAGCCCCAGCATTTT. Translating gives CASSLGDREGQPQHF. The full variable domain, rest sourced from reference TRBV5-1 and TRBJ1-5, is KAGVTQTPRYLIKTRGQQVTLSCSPISGHRSVSWYQQTPGQGLQFLFEYFSETQRNKGNFPGRFSGRQFSNSRSEMNVSTLELGDSALYLCASSLGDREGQPQHFGDGTRLSIL.

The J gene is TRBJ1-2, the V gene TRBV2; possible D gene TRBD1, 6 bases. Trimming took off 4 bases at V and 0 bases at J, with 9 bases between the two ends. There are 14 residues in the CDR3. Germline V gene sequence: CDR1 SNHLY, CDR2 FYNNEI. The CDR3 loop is CASSGRTANYGYTF. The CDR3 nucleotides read TGTGCCAGCAGTGGGCGGACAGCTAACTATGGCTACACCTTC. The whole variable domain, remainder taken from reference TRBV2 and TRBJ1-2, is EPEVTQTPSHQVTQMGQEVILRCVPISNHLYFYWYRQILGQKVEFLVSFYNNEISEKSEIFDDQFSVERPDGSNFTLKIRSTKLEDSAMYFCASSGRTANYGYTFGSGTRLTVV.

CDR3 residues: CASSPDRTGNTEAFF. The DNA for the CDR3 is TGTGCCAGCTCACCAGACCGGACAGGGAACACTGAAGCTTTCTTT. The V call is TRBV18, the J call TRBJ1-1; 7 nucleotides agree with TRBD1. Germline V gene data show CDR1 as KGHSH and CDR2 as LQKENI. The length of the CDR3 is 15 residues. The J segment lost 1 base and the V segment lost 2 bases, leaving 4 bases of the junction unmatched.

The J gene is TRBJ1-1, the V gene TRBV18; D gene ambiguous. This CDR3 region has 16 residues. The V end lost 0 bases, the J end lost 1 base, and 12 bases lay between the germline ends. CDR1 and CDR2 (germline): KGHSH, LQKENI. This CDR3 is CASSPPAGLRNTEAFF. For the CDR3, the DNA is TGTGCCAGCTCACCACCCGCAGGACTGAGGAACACTGAAGCTTTCTTT.

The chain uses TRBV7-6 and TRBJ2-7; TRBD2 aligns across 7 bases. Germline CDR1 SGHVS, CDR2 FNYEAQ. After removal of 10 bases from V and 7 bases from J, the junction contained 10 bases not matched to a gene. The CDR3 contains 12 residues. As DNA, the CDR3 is TGTGCCACCGCGGGAGAGTCCGGTGAGCAGTACTTC. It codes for CATAGESGEQYF.

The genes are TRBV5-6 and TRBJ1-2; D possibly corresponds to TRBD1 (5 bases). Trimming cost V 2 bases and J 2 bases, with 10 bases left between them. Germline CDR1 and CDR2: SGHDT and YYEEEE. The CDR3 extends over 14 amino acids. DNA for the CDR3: TGTGCCAGCAGCTTCGACAGAGAAAACTATGGCTACACCTTC. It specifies CASSFDRENYGYTF. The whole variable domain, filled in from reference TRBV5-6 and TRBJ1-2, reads DAGVTQSPTHLIKTRGQQVTLRCSPKSGHDTVSWYQQALGQGPQFIFQYYEEEERQRGNFPDRFSGHQFPNYSSELNVNALLLGDSALYLCASSFDRENYGYTFGSGTRLTVV.

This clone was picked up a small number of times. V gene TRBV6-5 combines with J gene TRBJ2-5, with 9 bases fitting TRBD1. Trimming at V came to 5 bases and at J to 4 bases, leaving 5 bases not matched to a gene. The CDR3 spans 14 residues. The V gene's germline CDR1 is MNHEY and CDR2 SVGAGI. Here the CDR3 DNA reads TGTGCCAGCAGTCTACAGGGGGCACGAGAGACCCAGTACTTC. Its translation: CASSLQGARETQYF.

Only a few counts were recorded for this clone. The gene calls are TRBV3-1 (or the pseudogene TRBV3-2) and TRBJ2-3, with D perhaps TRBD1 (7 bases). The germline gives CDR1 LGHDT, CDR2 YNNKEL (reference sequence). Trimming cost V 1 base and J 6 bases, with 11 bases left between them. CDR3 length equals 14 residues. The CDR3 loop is CASSQGPGGDTQYF. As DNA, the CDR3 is TGTGCCAGCAGCCAAGGGCCAGGGGGGGATACGCAGTATTTT.

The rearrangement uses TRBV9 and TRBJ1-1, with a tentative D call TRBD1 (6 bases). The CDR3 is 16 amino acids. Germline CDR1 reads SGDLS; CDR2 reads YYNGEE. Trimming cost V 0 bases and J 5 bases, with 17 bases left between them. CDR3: CASSVGGGGLMTEAFF. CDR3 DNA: TGTGCCAGCAGCGTAGGAGGCGGGGGGCTGATGACTGAAGCTTTCTTT.

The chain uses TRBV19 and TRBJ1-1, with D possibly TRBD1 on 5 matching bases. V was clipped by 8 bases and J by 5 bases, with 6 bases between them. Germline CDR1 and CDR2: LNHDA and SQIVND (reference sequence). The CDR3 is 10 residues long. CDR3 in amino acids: CASEGTEAFF. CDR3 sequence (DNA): TGTGCCAGTGAGGGGACTGAAGCTTTCTTT. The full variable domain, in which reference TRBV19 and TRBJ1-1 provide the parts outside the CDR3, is DGGITQSPKYLFRKEGQNVTLSCEQNLNHDAMYWYRQDPGQGLRLIYYSQIVNDFQKGDIAEGYSVSREKKESFPLTVTSAQKNPTAFYLCASEGTEAFFGQGTRLTVV.

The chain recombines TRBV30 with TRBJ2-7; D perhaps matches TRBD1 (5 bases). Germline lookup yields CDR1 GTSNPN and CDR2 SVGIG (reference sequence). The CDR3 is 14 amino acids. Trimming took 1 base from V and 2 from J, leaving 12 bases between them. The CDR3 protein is CAWSAKGLTYEQYF. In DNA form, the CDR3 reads TGTGCCTGGAGTGCTAAGGGGTTAACCTACGAGCAGTACTTC. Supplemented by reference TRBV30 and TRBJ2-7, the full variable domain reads SQTIHQWPATLVQPVGSPLSLECTVEGTSNPNLYWYRQAAGRGLQLLFYSVGIGQISSEVPQNLSASRPQDRQFILSSKKLLLSDSGFYLCAWSAKGLTYEQYFGPGTRLTVT.

The DNA for the CDR3 is TGTGCCGGCAGCCCAGGGGCGGGTAATTCACCCCTCCACTTT. As protein: CAGSPGAGNSPLHF. The V gene is TRBV10-3, the J gene TRBJ1-6, with D possibly matching TRBD1 (6 bases). This CDR3 region has 14 residues. Trimming pared 11 bases from V and 6 bases from J, leaving 17 bases between. Germline V lookup: CDR1 ENHRY, CDR2 SYGVKD.